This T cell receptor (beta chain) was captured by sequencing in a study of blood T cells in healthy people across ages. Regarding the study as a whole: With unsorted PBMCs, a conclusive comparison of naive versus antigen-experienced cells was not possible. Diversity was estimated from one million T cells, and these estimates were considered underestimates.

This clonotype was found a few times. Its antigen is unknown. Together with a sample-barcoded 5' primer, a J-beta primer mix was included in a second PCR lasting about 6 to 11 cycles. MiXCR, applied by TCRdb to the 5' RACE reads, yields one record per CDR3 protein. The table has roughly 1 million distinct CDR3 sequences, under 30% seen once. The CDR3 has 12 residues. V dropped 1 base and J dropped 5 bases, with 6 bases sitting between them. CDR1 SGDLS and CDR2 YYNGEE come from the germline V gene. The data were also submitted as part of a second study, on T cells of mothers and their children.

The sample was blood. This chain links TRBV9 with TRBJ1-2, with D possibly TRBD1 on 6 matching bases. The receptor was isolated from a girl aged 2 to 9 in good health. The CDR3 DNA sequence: TGTGCCAGCAGCGTAACAGGGTATGGCTACACCTTC. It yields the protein CASSVTGYGYTF.